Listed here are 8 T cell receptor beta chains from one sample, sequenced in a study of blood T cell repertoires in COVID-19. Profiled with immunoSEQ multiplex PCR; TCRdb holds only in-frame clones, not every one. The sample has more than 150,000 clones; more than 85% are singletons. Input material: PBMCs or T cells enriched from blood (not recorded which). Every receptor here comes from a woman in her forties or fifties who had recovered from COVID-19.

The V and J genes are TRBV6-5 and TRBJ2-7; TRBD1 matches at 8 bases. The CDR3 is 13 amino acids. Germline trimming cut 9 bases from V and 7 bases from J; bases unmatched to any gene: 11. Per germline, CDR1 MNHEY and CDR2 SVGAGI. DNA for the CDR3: TGTGCCAGTCGACAGGGGCAACGGTATGAGCAGTACTTC. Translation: CASRQGQRYEQYF.

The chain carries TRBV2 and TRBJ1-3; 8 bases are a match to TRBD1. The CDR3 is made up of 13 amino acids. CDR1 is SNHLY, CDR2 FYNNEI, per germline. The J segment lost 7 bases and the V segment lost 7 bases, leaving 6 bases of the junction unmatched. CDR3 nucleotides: TGTGCCAGCAACGGACAGGGTGTTAACACCATATATTTT. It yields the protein CASNGQGVNTIYF. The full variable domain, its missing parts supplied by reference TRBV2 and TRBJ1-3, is EPEVTQTPSHQVTQMGQEVILRCVPISNHLYFYWYRQILGQKVEFLVSFYNNEISEKSEIFDDQFSVERPDGSNFTLKIRSTKLEDSAMYFCASNGQGVNTIYFGEGSWLTVV.

CDR3 region: CAWSVRSGSGNTIYF. The CDR3 DNA reads TGTGCCTGGAGTGTACGGTCGGGTTCTGGAAACACCATATATTTT. The chain combines TRBV30 with TRBJ1-3; D ambiguous. The CDR3 contains 15 residues. Looked up from germline, CDR1 is GTSNPN and CDR2 is SVGIG (reference sequence). V dropped 0 bases and J dropped 1 base, with 10 bases sitting between them.

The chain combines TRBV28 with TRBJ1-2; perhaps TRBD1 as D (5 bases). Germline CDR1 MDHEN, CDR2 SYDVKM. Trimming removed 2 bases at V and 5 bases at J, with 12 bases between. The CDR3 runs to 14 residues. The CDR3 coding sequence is TGTGCCAGCAGTTTACCGGGTGGGGCGTATGGCTACACCTTC. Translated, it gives CASSLPGGAYGYTF.

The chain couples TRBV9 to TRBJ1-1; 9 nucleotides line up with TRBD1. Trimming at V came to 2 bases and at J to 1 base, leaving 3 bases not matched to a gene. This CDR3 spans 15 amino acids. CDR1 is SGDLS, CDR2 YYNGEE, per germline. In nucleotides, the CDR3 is TGTGCCAGCAGCGTTGGGACAGGGCCGAACACTGAAGCTTTCTTT. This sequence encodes CASSVGTGPNTEAFF.

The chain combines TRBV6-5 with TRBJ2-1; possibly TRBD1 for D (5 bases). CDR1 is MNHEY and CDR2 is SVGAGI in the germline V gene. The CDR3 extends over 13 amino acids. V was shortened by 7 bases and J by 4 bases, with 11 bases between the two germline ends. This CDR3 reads CASNQRQYNEQFF. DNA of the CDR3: TGTGCCAGCAACCAGCGACAGTACAATGAGCAGTTCTTC.

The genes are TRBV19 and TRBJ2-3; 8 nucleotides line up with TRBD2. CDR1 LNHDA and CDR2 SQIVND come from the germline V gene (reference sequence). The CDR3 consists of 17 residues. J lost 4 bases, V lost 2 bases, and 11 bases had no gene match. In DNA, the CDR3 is TGTGCCAGTAGTATAAGGGGTTTAGCGGGGAACGCAGATACGCAGTATTTT. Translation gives CASSIRGLAGNADTQYF.

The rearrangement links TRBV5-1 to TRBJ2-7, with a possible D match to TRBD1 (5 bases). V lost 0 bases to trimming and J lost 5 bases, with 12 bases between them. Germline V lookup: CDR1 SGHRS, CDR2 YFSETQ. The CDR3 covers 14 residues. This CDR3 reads CASSLGRAYDEQYF. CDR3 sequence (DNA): TGCGCCAGCAGCTTGGGCAGGGCATATGACGAGCAGTACTTC.